The 25 T cell receptor beta chains presented below share a single source sample, sequenced in a study of T cell responses to AZD1222 COVID-19 vaccine. Clones were sequenced by immunoSEQ multiplex PCR, and TCRdb holds only the in-frame ones, with some missing. The sample lists roughly 100,000 clones, 90% seen once, with around 7.6% in the top ten. Sequencing used peripheral blood, obtained 28 days after the second AZD1222 dose. These receptors originate from an adult who received the AZD1222 COVID-19 vaccine.

The genes are TRBV4-3 and TRBJ2-7, with 9 positions matching TRBD2. The CDR3 consists of 15 residues. The J segment lost 1 base and the V segment lost 6 bases, leaving 7 bases of the junction unmatched. Germline-derived CDR1 and CDR2 are LGHNA and YSLEER. This chain's CDR3 is CASSPLSGGSYEQYF. CDR3 bases: TGCGCCAGCAGTCCCCTTAGCGGGGGTTCCTACGAGCAGTACTTC.

The V gene is TRBV3-1 (or the pseudogene TRBV3-2), the J gene TRBJ1-4; D is unclear. The CDR3 has 13 residues. V lost 4 bases and J lost 7, with 10 bases in between. Germline values: CDR1 LGHDT, CDR2 YNNKEL (reference sequence). The CDR3 coding sequence is TGTGCCAGCAGCCCCCCAGGTACTGAAAAACTGTTTTTT. Amino acids: CASSPPGTEKLFF.

The chain is built from TRBV13 and TRBJ2-2; 9 nucleotides align to TRBD1. Trimming at V came to 4 bases and at J to 1 base, leaving 4 bases not matched to a gene. This CDR3 is built from 16 residues. Per germline, CDR1 PRHDT and CDR2 FYEKMQ (reference sequence). CDR3 nucleotide sequence: TGTGCCAGCAGCTCCTTGGGACAGGGGAACACCGGGGAGCTGTTTTTT. This gives the protein CASSSLGQGNTGELFF.

The J gene is TRBJ1-2, the V gene TRBV27; 7 nucleotides align to TRBD1. Germline V gene data show CDR1 as MNHEY and CDR2 as SMNVEV (reference sequence). CDR3 length: 15 amino acids. The trim removed 5 bases at V and 7 bases at J, leaving 13 bases unmatched. The CDR3 DNA sequence: TGTGCCAGCAGTCTAGGGACAGAGGTGGGGGTTGGCTACACCTTC. Its protein is CASSLGTEVGVGYTF.

V is TRBV11-2 and J is TRBJ2-7, with TRBD2 matching over 9 bases. The CDR3 is 15 amino acids. Germline V CDR1 and CDR2: SGHAT, FQNNGV. Trimming at V came to 4 bases and at J to 2 bases, leaving 6 bases not matched to a gene. For the CDR3, the DNA is TGTGCCAGCAGCTACAGCGGGGGGCCCACCTACGAGCAGTACTTC. It translates to CASSYSGGPTYEQYF.

This clone came up once. The chain has TRBV6-1 and TRBJ2-1; 11 bases line up with TRBD2. CDR3 length: 17 residues. Germline loops: CDR1 MNHNS, CDR2 SASEGT. Germline trimming cut 1 base from V and 4 bases from J; bases unmatched to any gene: 6. CDR3: CASSEEIRLAGYNEQFF. CDR3 DNA: TGTGCCAGCAGTGAAGAAATTAGACTAGCGGGGTACAATGAGCAGTTCTTC.

The V call is TRBV11-3, the J call TRBJ2-6, with a tentative D call TRBD1 (6 bases). CDR1 and CDR2 from the germline V gene are SGHNT and YENEEA. The CDR3 is made up of 15 amino acids. V lost 4 bases to trimming and J lost 1 base, with 8 bases between them. The CDR3: CASSSQGSGANVLTF. Written as DNA, the CDR3 is TGTGCCAGCAGCTCCCAGGGGTCTGGGGCCAACGTCCTGACTTTC.

The chain is built from TRBV11-1 and TRBJ1-2; 9 nucleotides agree with TRBD1. Germline V gives CDR1 SGHAT, CDR2 FQDESV (reference sequence). The J segment lost 6 bases and the V segment lost 4 bases, leaving 6 bases of the junction unmatched. The CDR3 has 14 amino acids. CDR3 nucleotides: TGTGCCAGCAGCTCACAGGGGGCTGTCGATGGCTACACCTTC. This encodes CASSSQGAVDGYTF. Full variable domain (missing parts from reference TRBV11-1 and TRBJ1-2): EAEVAQSPRYKITEKSQAVAFWCDPISGHATLYWYRQILGQGPELLVQFQDESVVDDSQLPKDRFSAERLKGVDSTLKIQPAELGDSAMYLCASSSQGAVDGYTFGSGTRLTVV.

The chain has TRBV12-3 or TRBV12-4 and TRBJ1-2; 7 bases map to TRBD1. The J segment lost 3 bases and the V segment lost 5 bases, leaving 3 bases of the junction unmatched. The CDR3 is made up of 13 amino acids. In DNA form, the CDR3 reads TGTGCCAGCAGTCCAGGGGGGTACTATGGCTACACCTTC. This encodes CASSPGGYYGYTF.

Remarks on this clone: Other DNA sequences in this specimen translate into the identical CDR3. The genes are TRBV9 and TRBJ1-1, with 7 nucleotides matching TRBD1. Germline assignment: CDR1 SGDLS and CDR2 YYNGEE. CDR3 length: 14 residues. V was pared by 4 bases and J by 1 base, with 4 bases of the junction left unmatched. DNA of the CDR3: TGTGCCAGCAGCCCTAGGACAGGGAACACTGAAGCTTTCTTT. This sequence encodes CASSPRTGNTEAFF. Drawing the rest from reference TRBV9 and TRBJ1-1, the complete variable domain is DSGVTQTPKHLITATGQRVTLRCSPRSGDLSVYWYQQSLDQGLQFLIQYYNGEERAKGNILERFSAQQFPDLHSELNLSSLELGDSALYFCASSPRTGNTEAFFGQGTRLTVV.

This clone showed up just once. In nucleotides, the CDR3 is TGTGCCAGCAGCTTAGAATGGAGGGGAGATACGCAGTATTTT. The encoded protein is CASSLEWRGDTQYF. The rearrangement links TRBV11-1 to TRBJ2-3; a possible D gene is TRBD2 (6 bases). Germline V gives CDR1 SGHAT, CDR2 FQDESV (reference sequence). The CDR3 runs 14 residues. Trimming removed 1 base at V and 5 bases at J, with 10 bases between. Complete variable domain (other parts from reference TRBV11-1 and TRBJ2-3): EAEVAQSPRYKITEKSQAVAFWCDPISGHATLYWYRQILGQGPELLVQFQDESVVDDSQLPKDRFSAERLKGVDSTLKIQPAELGDSAMYLCASSLEWRGDTQYFGPGTRLTVL.

The V call is TRBV29-1, the J call TRBJ2-3; the match to TRBD2 covers 11 bases. In germline, CDR1 is SQVTM, CDR2 ANQGSEA. The CDR3 sequence is 15 residues long. V dropped 6 bases and J dropped 4; count of bases not matched to a gene: 9. In DNA form, the CDR3 reads TGCAGCGTAATAAAGACTAGCGGGGTGTCAGATACGCAGTATTTT. It specifies CSVIKTSGVSDTQYF.

J is TRBJ1-2 and V is TRBV18, with D unclear. The CDR3 sequence is 12 residues long. Germline V gene data show CDR1 as KGHSH and CDR2 as LQKENI. V was shortened by 4 bases and J by 8 bases, with 11 bases between the two germline ends. In DNA, the CDR3 is TGTGCCAGCTCACGGCAACTTGCGGGCTACACCTTC. It specifies CASSRQLAGYTF. Supplemented by reference TRBV18 and TRBJ1-2, the full variable domain reads NAGVMQNPRHLVRRRGQEARLRCSPMKGHSHVYWYRQLPEEGLKFMVYLQKENIIDESGMPKERFSAEFPKEGPSILRIQQVVRGDSAAYFCASSRQLAGYTFGSGTRLTVV.

This clone was seen just once. The chain employs TRBV7-2 and TRBJ1-5, with 7 bases that match TRBD1. The CDR3 is made up of 16 amino acids. Germline values: CDR1 SGHTA, CDR2 FQGNSA. Trimming took 1 base from V and 0 from J; bases not matched to a gene: 3. This CDR3 is CASSLVGTDSNQPQHF. For the CDR3, the DNA is TGTGCCAGCAGCTTAGTCGGGACAGATAGCAATCAGCCCCAGCATTTT.

The chain joins TRBV2 to TRBJ2-7; maybe TRBD1 (5 bases). Germline values: CDR1 SNHLY, CDR2 FYNNEI. V lost 7 bases, J lost 5 bases, and 15 bases lay in between. The length of the CDR3 is 13 residues. The CDR3 DNA sequence: TGTGCCAGCAAACCCAGGGAAATAAACGAGCAGTACTTC. Its translation: CASKPREINEQYF.

V and J are TRBV18 and TRBJ2-5; D gene uncertain. Trimming removed 3 bases from V and 3 bases from J, with 8 bases in between. Germline values: CDR1 KGHSH, CDR2 LQKENI. This CDR3 contains 13 residues. In DNA, the CDR3 is TGTGCCAGCTCACCTAACCGAAAAGAGACCCAGTACTTC. Its translation: CASSPNRKETQYF.

The chain couples TRBV12-2 to TRBJ1-2; the table's TRBD1 call for D was not verified on the DNA. TRBV12-2 is termed a pseudogene. This CDR3 comprises 17 residues. The CDR3 reads CASRLNTGTGVGYGYTF. The DNA for the CDR3 is TGTGCAAGTCGCTTAAACACCGGGACAGGGGTGGGGTATGGCTACACCTTC.

The V gene is TRBV28, the J gene TRBJ1-1, with 8 bases that match TRBD1. The germline CDR1 and CDR2 sequences are MDHEN and SYDVKM. J gave up 3 bases and V 9 bases, and 6 bases lay outside the gene matches. The CDR3 spans 13 residues. CDR3 residues: CASQGAVYTEAFF. In nucleotides, the CDR3 is TGTGCCAGTCAGGGGGCGGTTTACACTGAAGCTTTCTTT.

V usage is TRBV2 and J usage is TRBJ1-1; no firm D call. This CDR3 is 13 amino acids long. Trimming shortened V by 6 bases and J by 4 bases, and 12 bases separated the two germline ends. Per the germline V gene, CDR1 is SNHLY and CDR2 is FYNNEI. CDR3 nucleotide sequence: TGTGCCAGCAGGGAGTACGTTCCCACTGAAGCTTTCTTT. This encodes CASREYVPTEAFF.

The chain carries TRBV5-1 and TRBJ1-5; a possible D gene is TRBD1 (5 bases). This CDR3 comprises 14 residues. Germline CDR1 is SGHRS and CDR2 is YFSETQ. Trimming removed 4 bases at V and 6 bases at J, with 14 bases between. CDR3 nucleotides: TGCGCCAGCAGCCTAGGACAAGAGGGTCAGCCCCAGCATTTT. This gives the protein CASSLGQEGQPQHF.

The rearrangement links TRBV9 to TRBJ2-2, with 8 bases that match TRBD1. CDR3 length: 16 amino acids. Germline V lookup: CDR1 SGDLS, CDR2 YYNGEE. V lost 3 bases and J lost 5; bases outside the gene matches: 9. The DNA of the CDR3 is TGTGCCAGCAGCGGATATGGACAGGGTGATACCGGGGAGCTGTTTTTT. It encodes CASSGYGQGDTGELFF. The complete variable domain, with remaining parts taken from reference TRBV9 and TRBJ2-2, reads DSGVTQTPKHLITATGQRVTLRCSPRSGDLSVYWYQQSLDQGLQFLIQYYNGEERAKGNILERFSAQQFPDLHSELNLSSLELGDSALYFCASSGYGQGDTGELFFGEGSRLTVL.

With respect to this clone: The junction shows a germline mismatch at one end, possibly a read error. V usage is TRBV7-7 and J usage is TRBJ2-2; D might be TRBD1 or TRBD2, each matching 5 bases. The CDR3 length is 16 residues. Germline V gives CDR1 SSHAT, CDR2 FNYEAQ (reference sequence). CDR3: CASSRGAGQLAGELFF. The CDR3 nucleotides are TGTGCTAGCAGCAGAGGGGCCGGCCAGCTCGCCGGGGAGCTGTTTTTT.

This clone came up a few times. J is TRBJ2-2 and V is TRBV2; D call uncertain. Germline CDR1 SNHLY, CDR2 FYNNEI. Trimming removed 4 bases at V and 2 bases at J, with 8 bases between. The CDR3 totals 14 residues. CDR3 in DNA: TGTGCCAGCAGTGTAATAGGCAACACCGGGGAGCTGTTTTTT. Translation gives CASSVIGNTGELFF.

The chain links TRBV30 to TRBJ1-2, with TRBD1 as a possible D gene (5 bases). V dropped 4 bases and J dropped 3 bases, with 9 bases sitting between them. The CDR3 spans 12 residues. CDR1 GTSNPN and CDR2 SVGIG come from the germline V gene (reference sequence). CDR3 amino acids: CAWNRGDYGYTF. CDR3 coding DNA: TGTGCCTGGAATAGGGGCGACTATGGCTACACCTTC.

The chain uses TRBV9 and TRBJ1-1, with 8 bases that match TRBD1. Germline V gene lookup returns CDR1 SGDLS and CDR2 YYNGEE. The CDR3 is 13 residues long. V shed 3 bases, J shed 8 bases, and the junction held 6 bases outside the gene matches. CDR3 region: CASSGRGTGEAFF. The CDR3 nucleotides read TGTGCCAGCAGCGGGCGCGGGACAGGCGAAGCTTTCTTT. Full variable domain (outside the CDR3, taken from reference TRBV9 and TRBJ1-1): DSGVTQTPKHLITATGQRVTLRCSPRSGDLSVYWYQQSLDQGLQFLIQYYNGEERAKGNILERFSAQQFPDLHSELNLSSLELGDSALYFCASSGRGTGEAFFGQGTRLTVV.